The entry below gives a single TCR beta chain sequence along with its context. No antigen is known for it. The data derive from a study of shared clonotypes between healthy human individuals. Study-wide results and caveats: The naive CD4 repertoires of several donors were compared, and approximately 4.7% of clonotypes were shared. Generation probability values for non-shared clonotypes were lower than those for clonotypes shared by all four donors.

Only CD45RO-negative cells positively selected for CCR7 counted as naive CD8 cells, so terminally differentiated effector memory CD45RA+ cells were excluded. Per the original methods: Owing to the provision of junction-only sequences devoid of quality scores by immunoSEQ, filtering differed. Generated by immunoSEQ multiplex PCR, the TCRdb table keeps only in-frame clones and is missing some. The V and J calls and clone size were taken over from that table, and D and trimming were inferred from the DNA. The profile shows around 2,000,000 clones, roughly 91% of them singletons. The germline V and J ends were trimmed by 5 bases and 5 bases, with 18 bases remaining between them. The CDR3 covers 15 residues. Looked up from germline, CDR1 is SGHVS and CDR2 is FQNEAQ.

This clonotype originated in a man between 18 and 29 years old in good health. Some clones in this sample may be carry-over from other donors' samples. The chain employs TRBV7-8 and TRBJ1-2; weak D call: TRBD1 (6 bases). Material for sequencing was naive CD8+ T cells from PBMCs. CDR3 nucleotides: TGTGCCAGCAGCCCCGAACTGGGGGCACTGTATGGCTACACCTTC. Amino acids: CASSPELGALYGYTF.